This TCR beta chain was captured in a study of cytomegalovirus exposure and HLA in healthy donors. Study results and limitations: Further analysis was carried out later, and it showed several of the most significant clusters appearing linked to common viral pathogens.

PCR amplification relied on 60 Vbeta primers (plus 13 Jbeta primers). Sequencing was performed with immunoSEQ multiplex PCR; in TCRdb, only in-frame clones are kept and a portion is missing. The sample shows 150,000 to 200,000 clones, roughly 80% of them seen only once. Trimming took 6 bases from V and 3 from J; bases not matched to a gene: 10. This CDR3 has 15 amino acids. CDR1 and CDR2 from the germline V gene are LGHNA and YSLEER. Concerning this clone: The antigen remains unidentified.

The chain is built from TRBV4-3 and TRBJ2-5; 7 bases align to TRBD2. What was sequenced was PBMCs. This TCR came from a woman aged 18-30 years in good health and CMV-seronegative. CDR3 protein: CASRKSLAEKETQYF. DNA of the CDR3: TGCGCCAGCAGGAAGAGTCTAGCGGAAAAAGAGACCCAGTACTTC.